Following are 21 T cell receptor beta chains from one sample sequenced in a study of control samples from healthy donors and cancer patients. Sequencing used immunoSEQ multiplex PCR; TCRdb keeps in-frame clones, though not all of them. Among under 450,000 clones listed, over 75% were seen once. The specimen sequenced was PBMCs. The receptors derive from a man aged 40-49 years with head and neck cancer.

Comment on this clone: The junction does not match germline at one end; this may be a read error. V is TRBV2 and J is TRBJ1-2; D is possibly TRBD1 (6 bases). The V gene's germline CDR1 is SNHLY and CDR2 FYNNEI. The CDR3 extends over 14 amino acids. CDR3 loop: CASREELTGYGYTF. CDR3 nucleotides: TGTGCCAGCAGGGAAGAACTGACAGGATATGGCTACACCTTC.

The chain is built from TRBV30 and TRBJ1-2; a possible D gene is TRBD1 (5 bases). Trimming pared 4 bases from V and 4 bases from J, leaving 13 bases between. CDR1 and CDR2 from the germline V gene are GTSNPN and SVGIG (reference sequence). The CDR3 runs to 13 residues. The DNA of the CDR3 is TGTGCCTGGACGATCGGGGGTGCCTATGGCTACACCTTC. Translated, it gives CAWTIGGAYGYTF.

V is TRBV28 and J is TRBJ2-7, with D possibly being TRBD1 (6 bases). The CDR3 extends over 14 amino acids. Germline V gene data show CDR1 as MDHEN and CDR2 as SYDVKM. Trimming took 6 bases from V and 2 from J, leaving 14 bases between them. The CDR3: CASRGAPGPYEQYF. The CDR3 region has the DNA TGTGCCAGCAGGGGGGCCCCGGGGCCCTACGAGCAGTACTTC.

The rearrangement uses TRBV5-4 and TRBJ2-1; 9 bases are a match to TRBD2. V trimming: 4 bases; J trimming: 9 bases; junction bases outside the gene matches: 11. CDR3 length: 15 residues. Germline V gives CDR1 SGHNT, CDR2 YYREEE (reference sequence). Written as DNA, the CDR3 is TGTGCCAGCAGCCCAAGGGGCGGGGGGGCGTCTGAGCAGTTCTTC. It codes for CASSPRGGGASEQFF.

This rearrangement joins TRBV5-6 to TRBJ2-7; 10 nucleotides agree with TRBD2. This CDR3 spans 15 amino acids. CDR1 and CDR2 (germline): SGHDT, YYEEEE. V gave up 2 bases and J gave up 4 bases; unmatched junction bases: 6. DNA for the CDR3: TGTGCCAGCAGCTTTCGGCTAGCGGGAGAGTACGAGCAGTACTTC. It yields the protein CASSFRLAGEYEQYF.

The J gene is TRBJ2-3, the V gene TRBV5-1; 9 positions match TRBD1. The CDR3 is 15 amino acids. J gave up 5 bases and V 2 bases, and 6 bases lay outside the gene matches. The V gene's germline CDR1 is SGHRS and CDR2 YFSETQ. CDR3 amino acids: CASSFDTGGGDTQYF. Here the CDR3 DNA reads TGCGCCAGCAGCTTTGATACAGGGGGCGGAGATACGCAGTATTTT.

This rearrangement joins TRBV18 to TRBJ2-1, with a weak D call TRBD2 (5 bases). The CDR3 has 15 residues. Trimming removed 4 bases at V and 4 bases at J, with 14 bases between. The germline gives CDR1 KGHSH, CDR2 LQKENI. CDR3 bases: TGTGCCAGCTCACGAGAGCCGGAGGAGTACAATGAGCAGTTCTTC. Amino acid sequence: CASSREPEEYNEQFF.

The chain carries TRBV27 and TRBJ1-1, with D uncertain. The V end was cut by 0 bases, the J end by 8 bases, with 13 bases between. The germline gives CDR1 MNHEY, CDR2 SMNVEV (reference sequence). The CDR3 loop spans 14 amino acids. The CDR3 nucleotides are TGTGCCAGCAGTTTATCGTTCGCGGGGAGGGAAGCTTTCTTT. Translation gives CASSLSFAGREAFF.

This chain uses TRBV9 with TRBJ2-7; 12 nucleotides agree with TRBD1. From germline, CDR1 is SGDLS and CDR2 YYNGEE. V lost 4 bases, J lost 4 bases, and 3 bases stayed unmatched. The CDR3 loop spans 14 amino acids. The CDR3 is CASSRGQGAYEQYF. DNA of the CDR3: TGTGCCAGCAGCCGGGGACAGGGGGCTTACGAGCAGTACTTC.

The chain is built from TRBV28 and TRBJ2-1; 7 positions match TRBD2. This CDR3 is 15 amino acids long. Germline CDR1 reads MDHEN; CDR2 reads SYDVKM. J gave up 3 bases and V 4 bases, and 6 bases lay outside the gene matches. The CDR3, as DNA: TGTGCCAGCAGTTCAAGGACTAGTCACTACAATGAGCAGTTCTTC. Residues: CASSSRTSHYNEQFF. Combining the CDR3 with reference TRBV28 and TRBJ2-1 gives the whole variable domain DVKVTQSSRYLVKRTGEKVFLECVQDMDHENMFWYRQDPGLGLRLIYFSYDVKMKEKGDIPEGYSVSREKKERFSLILESASTNQTSMYLCASSSRTSHYNEQFFGPGTRLTVL.

This clone has a single count. The gene calls are TRBV28 and TRBJ2-5, with D uncertain. The CDR3 runs 14 residues. CDR1 is MDHEN, CDR2 SYDVKM, per germline. Trimming shortened V by 6 bases and J by 7 bases, and 18 bases separated the two germline ends. The CDR3 nucleotides read TGTGCCAGCAGCCTCGGCCTATTAAGAGGGACCCAGTACTTC. Protein sequence: CASSLGLLRGTQYF.

The chain combines TRBV11-3 with TRBJ1-1; the D is unclear. V lost 1 base, J lost 1 base, and 4 bases lay in between. The CDR3 has 13 amino acids. Germline values: CDR1 SGHNT, CDR2 YENEEA. The CDR3 bases are TGTGCCAGCAGCTTAGCAGAGAACACTGAAGCTTTCTTT. This sequence encodes CASSLAENTEAFF.

This chain connects TRBV28 to TRBJ1-2; perhaps TRBD1 as D (5 bases). The ends were cut back, 8 bases at V and 12 bases at J, with 16 bases in the middle. CDR3 size: 11 residues. The germline V gene encodes CDR1 MDHEN and CDR2 SYDVKM. The CDR3 loop is CASGTTNDHTF. CDR3 nucleotide sequence: TGTGCCAGCGGGACCACTAATGACCACACCTTC.

V is TRBV15 and J is TRBJ1-3, with D unresolved. This CDR3 region has 15 residues. CDR1 and CDR2 (germline): LNHNV, YYDKDF (reference sequence). V lost 5 bases and J lost 3, with 14 bases in between. CDR3 amino acids: CATSLSDIIGNTIYF. CDR3 DNA: TGTGCCACCAGCTTGAGTGACATAATTGGAAACACCATATATTTT.

This rearrangement joins TRBV6-5 to TRBJ2-3; D remains ambiguous. The germline V and J ends were trimmed by 8 bases and 6 bases, with 9 bases remaining between them. CDR3 length: 11 residues. Germline lookup yields CDR1 MNHEY and CDR2 SVGAGI. The CDR3 DNA sequence: TGTGCCAGCCTTAGTTCGGATACGCAGTATTTT. It codes for CASLSSDTQYF.

V usage is TRBV19 and J usage is TRBJ2-2; 8 bases are a match to TRBD1. V gave up 6 bases and J gave up 4 bases; unmatched junction bases: 7. The CDR3 runs 15 residues. Germline values: CDR1 LNHDA, CDR2 SQIVND (reference sequence). The CDR3 here is CASRGGQEITGELFF. The CDR3 nucleotides are TGTGCCAGTAGGGGGGGACAGGAGATCACCGGGGAGCTGTTTTTT.

V and J are TRBV19 and TRBJ2-3; D not certain. The CDR3 has 13 residues. Germline V CDR1 and CDR2: LNHDA, SQIVND (reference sequence). V lost 1 base, J lost 3 bases, and 5 bases lay in between. CDR3 DNA sequence: TGTGCCAGTAGTATAGTACTGACAGATACGCAGTATTTT. This codes for CASSIVLTDTQYF.

V and J are TRBV19 and TRBJ1-1; D is unresolved. The CDR3 runs 15 residues. The germline V gene has CDR1 LNHDA and CDR2 SQIVND (reference sequence). Trimming left V 5 bases short and J 3 bases short, with 16 bases between. CDR3 coding DNA: TGTGCCAGTAGTCGGGTGGGAATTAGGGACACTGAAGCTTTCTTT. This translates into CASSRVGIRDTEAFF.

This clone was seen only once. This chain joins TRBV19 and TRBJ2-1; 9 bases fit TRBD2. The CDR3 is 15 residues long. J gave up 4 bases and V 1 base, and 2 bases lay outside the gene matches. From germline, CDR1 is LNHDA and CDR2 SQIVND (reference sequence). The CDR3 bases are TGTGCCAGTAGTATAGGACTAGCGGAATACAATGAGCAGTTCTTC. Its protein is CASSIGLAEYNEQFF.

V is TRBV28 and J is TRBJ1-4; D is perhaps TRBD1 (6 bases). Germline CDR1 MDHEN, CDR2 SYDVKM. The germline V and J ends were trimmed by 5 bases and 6 bases, with 16 bases remaining between them. There are 15 residues in the CDR3. The chain's CDR3 is CASSQITGRDEKLFF. The CDR3, as DNA: TGTGCCAGCAGTCAAATCACAGGGAGGGATGAAAAACTGTTTTTT. The full variable domain, in which reference TRBV28 and TRBJ1-4 provide the parts outside the CDR3, is DVKVTQSSRYLVKRTGEKVFLECVQDMDHENMFWYRQDPGLGLRLIYFSYDVKMKEKGDIPEGYSVSREKKERFSLILESASTNQTSMYLCASSQITGRDEKLFFGSGTQLSVL.

The CDR3 region has the DNA TGTGCCAGCCTCGAGCAGGGGGTCACTGAAGCTTTCTTT. This sequence encodes CASLEQGVTEAFF. The chain combines TRBV28 with TRBJ1-1; 7 bases fit TRBD1. The CDR3 has 13 amino acids. Germline CDR1 is MDHEN and CDR2 is SYDVKM. V dropped 8 bases and J dropped 4; count of bases not matched to a gene: 7.